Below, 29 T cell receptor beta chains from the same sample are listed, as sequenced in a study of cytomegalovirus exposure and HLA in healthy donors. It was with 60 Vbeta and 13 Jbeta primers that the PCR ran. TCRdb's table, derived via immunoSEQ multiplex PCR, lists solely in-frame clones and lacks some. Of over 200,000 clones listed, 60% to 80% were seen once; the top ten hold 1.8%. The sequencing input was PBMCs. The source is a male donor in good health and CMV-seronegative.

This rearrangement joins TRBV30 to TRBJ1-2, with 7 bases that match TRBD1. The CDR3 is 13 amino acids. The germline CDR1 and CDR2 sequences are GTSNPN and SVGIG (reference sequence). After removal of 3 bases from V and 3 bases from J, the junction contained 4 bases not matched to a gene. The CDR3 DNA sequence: TGTGCCTGGAGGGGGACAGCCCACTATGGCTACACCTTC. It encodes CAWRGTAHYGYTF.

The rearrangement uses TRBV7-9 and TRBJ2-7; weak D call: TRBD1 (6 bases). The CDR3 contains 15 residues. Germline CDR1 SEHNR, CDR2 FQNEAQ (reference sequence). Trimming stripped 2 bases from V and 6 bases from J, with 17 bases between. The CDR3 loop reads CASSLSQGTTFEQYF. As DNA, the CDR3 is TGTGCCAGCAGCTTATCCCAGGGGACCACCTTCGAGCAGTACTTC.

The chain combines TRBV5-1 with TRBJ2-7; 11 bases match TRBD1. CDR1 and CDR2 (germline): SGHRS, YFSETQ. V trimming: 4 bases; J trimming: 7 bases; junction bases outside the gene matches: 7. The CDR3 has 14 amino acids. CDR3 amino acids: CASSPDRGPREQYF. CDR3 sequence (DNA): TGCGCCAGCAGCCCGGACAGGGGGCCAAGGGAGCAGTACTTC.

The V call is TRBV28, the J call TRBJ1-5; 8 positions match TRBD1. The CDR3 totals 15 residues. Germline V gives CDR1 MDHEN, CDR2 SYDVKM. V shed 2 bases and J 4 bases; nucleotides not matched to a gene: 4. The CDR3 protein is CASSLQGARNQPQHF. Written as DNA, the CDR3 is TGTGCCAGCAGTTTACAGGGGGCGCGAAATCAGCCCCAGCATTTT. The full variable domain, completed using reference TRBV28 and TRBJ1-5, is DVKVTQSSRYLVKRTGEKVFLECVQDMDHENMFWYRQDPGLGLRLIYFSYDVKMKEKGDIPEGYSVSREKKERFSLILESASTNQTSMYLCASSLQGARNQPQHFGDGTRLSIL.

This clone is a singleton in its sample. The CDR3 sequence is CASSWGGDSYEQYF. CDR3 bases: TGCGCCAGCAGCTGGGGGGGCGACTCCTACGAGCAGTACTTC. This sequence joins TRBV5-1 and TRBJ2-7; D is perhaps TRBD2 (7 bases). There are 14 residues in the CDR3. Germline V lookup: CDR1 SGHRS, CDR2 YFSETQ. V lost 3 bases, J lost 0 bases, and 10 bases lay in between. Full variable domain (missing parts from reference TRBV5-1 and TRBJ2-7): KAGVTQTPRYLIKTRGQQVTLSCSPISGHRSVSWYQQTPGQGLQFLFEYFSETQRNKGNFPGRFSGRQFSNSRSEMNVSTLELGDSALYLCASSWGGDSYEQYFGPGTRLTVT.

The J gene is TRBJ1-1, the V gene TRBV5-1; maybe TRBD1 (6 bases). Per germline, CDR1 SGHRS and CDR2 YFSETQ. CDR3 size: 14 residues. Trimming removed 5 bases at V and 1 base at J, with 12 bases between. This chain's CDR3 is CASRYRQANTEAFF. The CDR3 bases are TGCGCCAGCAGATACCGACAGGCGAACACTGAAGCTTTCTTT.

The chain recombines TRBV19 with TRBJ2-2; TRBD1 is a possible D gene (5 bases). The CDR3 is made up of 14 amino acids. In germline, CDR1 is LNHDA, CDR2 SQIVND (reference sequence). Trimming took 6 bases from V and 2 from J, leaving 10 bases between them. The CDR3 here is CASRVGLNTGELFF. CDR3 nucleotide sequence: TGTGCCAGTAGGGTGGGGCTAAACACCGGGGAGCTGTTTTTT.

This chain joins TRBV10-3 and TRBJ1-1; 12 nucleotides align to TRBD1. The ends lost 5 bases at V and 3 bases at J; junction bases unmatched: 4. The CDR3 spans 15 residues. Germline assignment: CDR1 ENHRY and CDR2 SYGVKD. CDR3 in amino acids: CAISRDRGPDTEAFF. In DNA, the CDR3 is TGTGCCATCAGTCGGGACAGGGGGCCAGACACTGAAGCTTTCTTT.

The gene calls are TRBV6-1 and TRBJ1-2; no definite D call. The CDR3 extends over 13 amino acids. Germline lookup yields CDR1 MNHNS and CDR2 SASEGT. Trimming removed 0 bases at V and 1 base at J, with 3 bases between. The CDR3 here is CASSEALNYGYTF. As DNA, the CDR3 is TGTGCCAGCAGTGAAGCACTTAACTATGGCTACACCTTC.

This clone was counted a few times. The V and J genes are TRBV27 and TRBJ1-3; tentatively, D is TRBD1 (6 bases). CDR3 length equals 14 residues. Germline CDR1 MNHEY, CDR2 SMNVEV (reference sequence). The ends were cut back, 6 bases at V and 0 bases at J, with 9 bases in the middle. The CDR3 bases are TGTGCCAGCAGGATACAGGGCTCTGGAAACACCATATATTTT. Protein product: CASRIQGSGNTIYF.

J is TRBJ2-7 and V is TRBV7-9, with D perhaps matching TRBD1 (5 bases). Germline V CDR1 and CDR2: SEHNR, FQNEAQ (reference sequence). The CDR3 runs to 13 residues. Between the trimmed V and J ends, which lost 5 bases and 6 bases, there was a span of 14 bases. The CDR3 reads CASSPTTGSEQYF. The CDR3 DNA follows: TGTGCCAGCAGCCCTACTACAGGAAGCGAGCAGTACTTC.

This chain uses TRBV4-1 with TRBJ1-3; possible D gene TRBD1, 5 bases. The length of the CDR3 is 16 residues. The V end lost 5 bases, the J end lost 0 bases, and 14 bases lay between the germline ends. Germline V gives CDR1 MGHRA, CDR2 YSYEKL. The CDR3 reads CASSYDSFTSGNTIYF. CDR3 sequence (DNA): TGCGCCAGCAGCTATGACAGTTTCACCTCTGGAAACACCATATATTTT.

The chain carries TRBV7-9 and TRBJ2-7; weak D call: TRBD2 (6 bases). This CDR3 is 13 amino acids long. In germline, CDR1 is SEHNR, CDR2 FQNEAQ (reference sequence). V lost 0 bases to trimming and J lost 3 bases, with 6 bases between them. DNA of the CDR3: TGTGCCAGCAGCTTAGCGGGAGGCTACGAGCAGTACTTC. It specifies CASSLAGGYEQYF.

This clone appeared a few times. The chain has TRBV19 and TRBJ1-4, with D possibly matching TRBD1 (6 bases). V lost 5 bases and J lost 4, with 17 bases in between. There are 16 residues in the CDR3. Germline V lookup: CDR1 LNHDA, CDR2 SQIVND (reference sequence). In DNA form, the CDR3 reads TGTGCCAGTAGTGGGGGCTTGACAGCAAGTAATGAAAAACTGTTTTTT. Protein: CASSGGLTASNEKLFF.

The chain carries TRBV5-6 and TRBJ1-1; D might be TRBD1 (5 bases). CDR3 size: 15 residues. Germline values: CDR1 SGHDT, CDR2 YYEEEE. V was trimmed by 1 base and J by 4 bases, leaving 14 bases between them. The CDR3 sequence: CASSLPEGGATEAFF. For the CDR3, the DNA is TGTGCCAGCAGCTTGCCGGAGGGAGGGGCCACTGAAGCTTTCTTT.

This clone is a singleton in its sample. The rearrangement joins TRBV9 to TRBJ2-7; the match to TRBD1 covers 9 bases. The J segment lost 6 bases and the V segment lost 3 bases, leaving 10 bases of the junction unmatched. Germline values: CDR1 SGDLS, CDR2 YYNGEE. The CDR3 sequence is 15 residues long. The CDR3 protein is CASSERQGGLREQYF. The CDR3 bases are TGTGCCAGCAGCGAACGACAGGGGGGATTACGCGAGCAGTACTTC.

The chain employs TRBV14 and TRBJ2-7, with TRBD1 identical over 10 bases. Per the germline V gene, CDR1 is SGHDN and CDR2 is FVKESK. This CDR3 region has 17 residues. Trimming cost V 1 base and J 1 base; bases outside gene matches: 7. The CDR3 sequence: CASSQGPRDRGSYEQYF. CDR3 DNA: TGTGCCAGCAGCCAAGGCCCCCGGGACAGGGGATCCTACGAGCAGTACTTC. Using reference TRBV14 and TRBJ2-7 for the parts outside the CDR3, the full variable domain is EAGVTQFPSHSVIEKGQTVTLRCDPISGHDNLYWYRRVMGKEIKFLLHFVKESKQDESGMPNNRFLAERTGGTYSTLKVQPAELEDSGVYFCASSQGPRDRGSYEQYFGPGTRLTVT.

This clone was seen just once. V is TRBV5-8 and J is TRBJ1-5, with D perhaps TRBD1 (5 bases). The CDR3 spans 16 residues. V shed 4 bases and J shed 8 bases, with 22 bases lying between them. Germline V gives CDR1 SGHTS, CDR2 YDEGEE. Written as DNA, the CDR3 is TGTGCCAGCAGCCGCGGGGCGGACGTCGGTACTGAGCCCCAGCATTTT. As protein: CASSRGADVGTEPQHF.

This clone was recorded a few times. CDR3 amino acids: CASSYSSGESFYEQYF. CDR3 DNA: TGTGCCAGCAGTTACTCTTCGGGGGAGAGTTTTTACGAGCAGTACTTC. The chain recombines TRBV6-5 with TRBJ2-7; possible D gene TRBD2, 6 bases. V was trimmed by 0 bases and J by 4 bases, leaving 16 bases between them. The germline gives CDR1 MNHEY, CDR2 SVGAGI. CDR3 length equals 16 residues.

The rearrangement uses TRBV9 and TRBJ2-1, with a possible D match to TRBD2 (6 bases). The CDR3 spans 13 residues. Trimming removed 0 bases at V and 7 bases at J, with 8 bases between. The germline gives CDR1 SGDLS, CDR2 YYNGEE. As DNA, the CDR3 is TGTGCCAGCAGCGTAGGGGACTTAAATGAGCAGTTCTTC. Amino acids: CASSVGDLNEQFF.

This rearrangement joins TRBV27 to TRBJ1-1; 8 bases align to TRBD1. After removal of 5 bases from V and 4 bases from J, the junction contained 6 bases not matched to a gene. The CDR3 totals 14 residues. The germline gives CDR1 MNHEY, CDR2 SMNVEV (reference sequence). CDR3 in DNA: TGTGCCAGCAGTAACTACAGGGGGAGCACTGAAGCTTTCTTT. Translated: CASSNYRGSTEAFF.

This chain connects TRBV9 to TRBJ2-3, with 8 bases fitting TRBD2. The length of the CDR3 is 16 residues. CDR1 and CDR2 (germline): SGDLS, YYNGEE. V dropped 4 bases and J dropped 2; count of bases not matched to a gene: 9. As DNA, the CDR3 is TGTGCCAGCAGCCACCTTGGAGCGGGGGCCACAGATACGCAGTATTTT. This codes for CASSHLGAGATDTQYF.

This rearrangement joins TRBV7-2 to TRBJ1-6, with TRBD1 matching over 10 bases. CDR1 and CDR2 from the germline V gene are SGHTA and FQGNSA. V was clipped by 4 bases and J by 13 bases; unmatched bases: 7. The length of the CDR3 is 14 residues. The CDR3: CASSSRDRGYPLHF. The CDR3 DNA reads TGTGCCAGCAGCTCCCGGGACAGGGGATACCCCCTCCACTTT.

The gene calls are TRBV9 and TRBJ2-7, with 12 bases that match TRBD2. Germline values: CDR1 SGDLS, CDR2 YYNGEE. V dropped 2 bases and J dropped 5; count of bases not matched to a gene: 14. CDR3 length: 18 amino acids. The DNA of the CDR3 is TGTGCCAGCAGCGTCGGCAATCTAGCGGGGGGGACTGTAGACGAGCAGTACTTC. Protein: CASSVGNLAGGTVDEQYF.

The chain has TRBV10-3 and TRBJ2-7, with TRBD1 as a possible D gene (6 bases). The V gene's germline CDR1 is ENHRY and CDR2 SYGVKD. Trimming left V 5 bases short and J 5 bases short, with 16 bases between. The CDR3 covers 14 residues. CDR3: CAISPQNRDHEQYF. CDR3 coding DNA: TGTGCCATCAGTCCCCAAAACAGGGACCACGAGCAGTACTTC.

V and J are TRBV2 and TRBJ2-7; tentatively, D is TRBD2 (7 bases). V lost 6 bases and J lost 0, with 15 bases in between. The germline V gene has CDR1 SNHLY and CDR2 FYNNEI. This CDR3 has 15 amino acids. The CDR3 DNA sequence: TGTGCCAGCAGAGATGGGGGGGCAGTCTCCTACGAGCAGTACTTC. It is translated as CASRDGGAVSYEQYF.

CDR3 protein: CASAPEAGGTEAFF. The CDR3 DNA sequence: TGTGCCAGCGCGCCTGAGGCGGGCGGCACTGAAGCTTTCTTT. This rearrangement joins TRBV2 to TRBJ1-1; D gene unclear. V lost 8 bases to trimming and J lost 4 bases, with 17 bases between them. Germline loops: CDR1 SNHLY, CDR2 FYNNEI. This CDR3 comprises 14 residues.

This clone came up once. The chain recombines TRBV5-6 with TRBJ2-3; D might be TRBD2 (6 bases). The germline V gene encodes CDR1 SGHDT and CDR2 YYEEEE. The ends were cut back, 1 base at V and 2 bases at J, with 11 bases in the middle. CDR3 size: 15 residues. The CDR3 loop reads CASSLKTRPTDTQYF. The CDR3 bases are TGTGCCAGCAGCTTGAAGACTAGACCCACAGATACGCAGTATTTT.

CDR3 protein: CASSLVADRTTHSNYGYTF. The CDR3 nucleotides read TGTGCCAGCAGCTTAGTCGCGGACAGGACAACCCACTCTAACTATGGCTACACCTTC. V and J are TRBV7-8 and TRBJ1-2; TRBD1 aligns across 7 bases. V lost 1 base to trimming and J lost 0 bases; unmatched junction nucleotides: 14. The CDR3 sequence is 19 residues long. CDR1 and CDR2 from the germline V gene are SGHVS and FQNEAQ.